These T cell receptor beta chains were read from a single sample in a study of vaccination and CD4 T cells after COVID-19. Their target antigens are unknown. Each CDR3 protein is one row after TCRdb ran MiXCR on the PCR reads. The sample consists of over 8,500 distinct CDR3 sequences, approximately 41% of them appearing once. Material: CD4+ T cells from blood, cultured in vitro. The receptors originated from a human donor who had recovered from COVID-19. The CDR3 runs from the conserved cysteine through the conserved F or W. D genes are given only for firm matches. Size tells how often a clone was seen (once, few, many) or the class of an expanded clone, and some rows leave it out.

J,V,size,D,DNA,CDR3
TRBJ1-4,TRBV6-1,few,.,TGTGCCACTGTGTGGGGGACTAATGAAAAACTGTTTTTT,CATVWGTNEKLFF
TRBJ1-5,TRBV30,.,.,TGTGCCTGGAGTGACAGGGAGGGTCAGCCCCAGCATTTT,CAWSDREGQPQHF
TRBJ1-2,TRBV14,.,.,TGTGCCAGCAGCCAAGAGGAGCAAGGGTTGGGGTATGGCTACACCTTC,CASSQEEQGLGYGYTF
TRBJ2-7,TRBV30,.,.,TGTGCCTGGAGTGTACTCGTGGGCACCTACGAGCAGTACTTC,CAWSVLVGTYEQYF
TRBJ2-5,TRBV5-1,.,.,TGCGCCAGCAGCTCCGGAATAGCGGAAGGGGAGACCCAGTACTTC,CASSSGIAEGETQYF
TRBJ2-7,TRBV11-3,once,.,TGTGCCAGCAGCACAGGGATCGAGCAGTACTTC,CASSTGIEQYF
TRBJ2-3,TRBV5-5,.,TRBD2,TGTGCCAGCAGCTCGACTAGCGGGGGGATTACTTACACAGATACGCAGTATTTT,CASSSTSGGITYTDTQYF
TRBJ2-7,TRBV20-1,once,TRBD1,TGCAGTGCTAGATCACCGGGACAGAGCTCCTACGAGCAGTACTTC,CSARSPGQSSYEQYF
TRBJ1-1,TRBV5-4,.,TRBD1,TGTGCCAGCAGCCGGCCAAACGCGAGACAGGGGACTGAAGCTTTCTTT,CASSRPNARQGTEAFF
TRBJ1-4,TRBV27,few,.,TGTGCCAGCAGTTTTGGACAGAATAATGAAAAACTGTTTTTT,CASSFGQNNEKLFF
TRBJ2-1,TRBV7-9,few,TRBD1,TGTGCCAGCAGCTTAGGGACAGGGTACAATGAGCAGTTCTTC,CASSLGTGYNEQFF
TRBJ1-2,TRBV5-4,.,.,TGTGCCAGCAGCTTGGTAGGACAGTTCTCCGCTTCTGGCTACACCTTC,CASSLVGQFSASGYTF